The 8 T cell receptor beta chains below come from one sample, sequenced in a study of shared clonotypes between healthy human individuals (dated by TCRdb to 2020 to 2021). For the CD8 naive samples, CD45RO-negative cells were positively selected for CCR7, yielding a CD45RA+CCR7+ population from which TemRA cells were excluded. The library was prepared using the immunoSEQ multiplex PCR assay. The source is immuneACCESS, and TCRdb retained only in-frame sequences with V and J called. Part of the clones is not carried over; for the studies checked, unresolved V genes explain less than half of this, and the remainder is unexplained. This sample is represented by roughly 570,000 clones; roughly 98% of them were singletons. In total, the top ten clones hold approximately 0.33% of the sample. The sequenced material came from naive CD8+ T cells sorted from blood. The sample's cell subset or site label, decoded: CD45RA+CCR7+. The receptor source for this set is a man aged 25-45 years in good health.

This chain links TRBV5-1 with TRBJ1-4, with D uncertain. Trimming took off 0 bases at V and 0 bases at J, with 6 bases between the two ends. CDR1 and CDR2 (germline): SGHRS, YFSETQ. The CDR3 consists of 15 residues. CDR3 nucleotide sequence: TGCGCCAGCAGCTTGGCTGTCGCAACTAATGAAAAACTGTTTTTT. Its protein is CASSLAVATNEKLFF. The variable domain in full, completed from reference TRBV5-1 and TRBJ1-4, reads KAGVTQTPRYLIKTRGQQVTLSCSPISGHRSVSWYQQTPGQGLQFLFEYFSETQRNKGNFPGRFSGRQFSNSRSEMNVSTLELGDSALYLCASSLAVATNEKLFFGSGTQLSVL.

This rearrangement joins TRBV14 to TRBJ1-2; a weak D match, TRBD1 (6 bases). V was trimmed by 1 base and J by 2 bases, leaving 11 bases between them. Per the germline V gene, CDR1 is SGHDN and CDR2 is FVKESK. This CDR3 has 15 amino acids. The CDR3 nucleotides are TGTGCCAGCAGCCAAGGAAAAGGGGGGAACTATGGCTACACCTTC. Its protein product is CASSQGKGGNYGYTF.

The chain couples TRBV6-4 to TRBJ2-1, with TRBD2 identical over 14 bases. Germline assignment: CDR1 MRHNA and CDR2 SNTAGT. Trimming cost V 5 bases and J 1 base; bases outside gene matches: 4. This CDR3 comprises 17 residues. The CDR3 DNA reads TGTGCCAGCAGTTCGACTAGCGGGAGGGGTTCCTACAATGAGCAGTTCTTC. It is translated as CASSSTSGRGSYNEQFF.

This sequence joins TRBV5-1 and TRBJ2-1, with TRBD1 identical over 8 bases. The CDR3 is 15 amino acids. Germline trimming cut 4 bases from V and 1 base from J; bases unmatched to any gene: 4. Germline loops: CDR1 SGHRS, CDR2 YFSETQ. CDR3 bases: TGCGCCAGCAGCCAACGACAGGGGTCCTACAATGAGCAGTTCTTC. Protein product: CASSQRQGSYNEQFF.

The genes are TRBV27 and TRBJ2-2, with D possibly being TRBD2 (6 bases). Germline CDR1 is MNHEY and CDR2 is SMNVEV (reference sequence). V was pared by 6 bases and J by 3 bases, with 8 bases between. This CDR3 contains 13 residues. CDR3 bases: TGTGCCAGCAGCGGGACTTACACCGGGGAGCTGTTTTTT. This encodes CASSGTYTGELFF.

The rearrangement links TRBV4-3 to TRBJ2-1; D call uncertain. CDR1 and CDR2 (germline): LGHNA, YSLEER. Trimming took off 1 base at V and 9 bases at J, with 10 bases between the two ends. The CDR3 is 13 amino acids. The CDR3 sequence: CASSQVGSPEQFF. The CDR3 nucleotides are TGCGCCAGCAGCCAAGTAGGTAGCCCTGAGCAGTTCTTC.

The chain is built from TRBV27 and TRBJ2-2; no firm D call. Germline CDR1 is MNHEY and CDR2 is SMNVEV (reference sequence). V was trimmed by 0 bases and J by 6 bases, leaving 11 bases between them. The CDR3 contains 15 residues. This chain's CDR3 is CASSLSPGVPGELFF. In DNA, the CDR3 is TGTGCCAGCAGTTTATCGCCGGGTGTCCCCGGGGAGCTGTTTTTT.

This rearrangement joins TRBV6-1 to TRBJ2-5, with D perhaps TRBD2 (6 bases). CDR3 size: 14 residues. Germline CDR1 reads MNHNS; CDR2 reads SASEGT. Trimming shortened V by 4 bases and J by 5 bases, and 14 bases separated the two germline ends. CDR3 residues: CASSGRGAVETQYF. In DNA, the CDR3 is TGTGCCAGCAGTGGCCGCGGGGCTGTGGAGACCCAGTACTTC.